This T cell receptor (beta chain) was found in a study of T cell repertoires in cytomegalovirus infection (dated by TCRdb to the late 2010s). Study-level background: Recently identified HLA-C-restricted CMV epitopes, whose presentation resists viral immunomodulation, were targeted by peptide stimulations together with well-studied HLA-B-restricted epitopes. Because public TCR beta signatures pointed to carriage of CMV infection together with the matching HLA type, the HLA type of each donor mattered for the analysis. Study-wide conclusions, independent of this receptor: Cumulative frequency of public TCR beta family members discriminated carriers of CMV infection plus the relevant HLA type in this cohort and an independent 352-donor cohort. In the ex vivo response, HLA-C-restricted CMV-specific TCR beta clonotypes were dominant, and in two of eight donors the single most frequent clonotype came from this HLA-C-restricted group.

Reads for this sample came from an Illumina HiSeq 1500. The public reads were quality trimmed at Q25 with fastp and then assembled into clones with MiXCR by TCRdb, keeping productive beta chains. Rows are unified per CDR3 protein, each entry keeping the most common DNA and genes. In all, the sample holds 650,000 to 900,000 distinct CDR3 sequences, and 25% to 30% of those were seen once. The leading ten clones occupy under 15% of the sample. Per the publication, the treatment or condition label means: in vitro stimulation with specific CMV peptide epitopes to enrich CMV-specific T cells. With regard to this clonotype: Its antigen remains unidentified. No base quality values were provided; no much bigger clone lies one nucleotide off.

CDR1 and CDR2 are drawn from the germline V gene: SGDLS, YYNGEE. The CDR3 sequence holds 15 residues, the cysteine and phenylalanine included. The entry retains the CDR3 DNA only, 45 bases that are in frame from base 1. V is reduced by 0 bases and J by 1 base, leaving a spacing of 7 bases between them. The input for sequencing was cultured CD8+ T cells from PBMCs, taken from culture after CMV antigen stimulation. The chain is assembled from TRBV9 and TRBJ2-2, with the D gene too uncertain to name. The receptor comes from a human donor in good health (CMV status not recorded). Some clones in this sample may be carry-over from other donors' samples. The bases are TGTGCCAGCAGCGTAGCGGCAGGGAACACCGGGGAGCTGTTTTTT. Translated, it gives CASSVAAGNTGELFF.